The source of this T cell receptor (beta chain) is a study of T cell changes during pregnancy in multiple sclerosis (dated by TCRdb to about 2019). As for the study more broadly: Changes in the T cell repertoire over the course of pregnancy were examined in this study in women with multiple sclerosis.

Cut back by 8 bases and 4 bases, the V and J ends lie 17 bases apart. The germline V gene (reference sequence) gives CDR1 as MNHEY and CDR2 as SMNVEV. From the cysteine through the phenylalanine, the CDR3 covers 14 amino acids. Just the 42-base CDR3 DNA is kept, in frame starting at base 1. Comment on this clone: The specificity of this receptor is unknown. Base qualities are not recorded, but no much larger clone differs from it by a single base.

The library was prepared using the immunoSEQ multiplex PCR assay. This immuneACCESS table, as held by TCRdb, lists in-frame sequences with V and J called but not all clones. Of the missing ones, under half trace to an unresolved V gene in checked studies; the others have no known cause. This sample is represented by around 72,000 clones; around nine tenths of them were singletons. The leading ten clones occupy 2.1% of the sample. The rearranged chain carries TRBV27 and TRBJ1-2, with no confident D gene call. The sequencing here drew on peripheral blood, taken in the second trimester of pregnancy. The receptor was derived from a female donor in good health, enrolled as a control in a pregnancy study. The nucleotide sequence is given as TGTGCCAGCGGATCAGGAGGGCTTCTCTATGGCTACACCTTC. It translates as CASGSGGLLYGYTF.